A selection of T cell receptor beta chains follows, all from one sample in a study of cytomegalovirus exposure and HLA in healthy donors. This table comes from immunoSEQ multiplex PCR, and its TCRdb copy is limited to in-frame clones, with some not included. The sample holds around 140,000 clones, roughly 90% seen once. Source material: PBMCs. The receptors shown here come from a man aged 18 to 30 in good health and CMV-seropositive. Each CDR3 is given with its conserved first and last residue. D genes are given only for firm matches. The size field is filled for only some rows; it gives once, few, many or a size class.

j_call v_call clone_size d_call cdr3_nt cdr3_aa
TRBJ2-1 TRBV11-2 . . TGTGCCAGCAGCGGACAGTACAATGAGCAGTTCTTC CASSGQYNEQFF
TRBJ2-7 TRBV5-4 . . TGTGCCAGCAGCTTAGCGGCCAACCCAAACAGCTACTACTACGAGCAGTACTTC CASSLAANPNSYYYEQYF
TRBJ1-2 TRBV29-1 . . TGCAGCGTTGAAGCTAACGGCTACACCTTC CSVEANGYTF
TRBJ1-1 TRBV27 . . TGTGCCAGCAGTTTCGGAGCCGGGACTGAAGCTTTCTTT CASSFGAGTEAFF
TRBJ1-3 TRBV6-1 . . TGTGCCAGCAGTGAATTCACAGGGTCAGGAAACACCATATATTTT CASSEFTGSGNTIYF
TRBJ1-1 TRBV7-2 once . TGTGCCAGCAGCCCGGAGGCACGGGCTTTCTTT CASSPEARAFF
TRBJ2-2 TRBV7-9 . . TGTGCCAGCACAGAAGGGGCCCAGGGGATCGGGGAGCTGTTTTTT CASTEGAQGIGELFF
TRBJ1-2 TRBV29-1 . . TGCAGCGTTGAGTCCTACTATGGCTACACCTTC CSVESYYGYTF
TRBJ1-5 TRBV5-6 . . TGTGCCAGCAGCTTCCGATCAGGCAATCAGCCCCAGCATTTT CASSFRSGNQPQHF
TRBJ2-5 TRBV6-1 . TRBD2 TGTGCCAGCAGTGGACCTTCTAGCGGGGGACAAGAGACCCAGTACTTC CASSGPSSGGQETQYF
TRBJ1-1 TRBV30 . . TGTGCCTGGAGTGTACATCGGGTCAGTCGAGGCTTT CAWSVHRVSRGF
TRBJ1-5 TRBV7-2 once TRBD1 TGTGCCAGCAGCGTCTGGGGACAGGGGGAATATCGGCCCCAGCATTTT CASSVWGQGEYRPQHF
TRBJ2-3 TRBV5-1 . . TGCGCCAGCAGCTTGAGGAGTCTGACAGATACGCAGTATTTT CASSLRSLTDTQYF